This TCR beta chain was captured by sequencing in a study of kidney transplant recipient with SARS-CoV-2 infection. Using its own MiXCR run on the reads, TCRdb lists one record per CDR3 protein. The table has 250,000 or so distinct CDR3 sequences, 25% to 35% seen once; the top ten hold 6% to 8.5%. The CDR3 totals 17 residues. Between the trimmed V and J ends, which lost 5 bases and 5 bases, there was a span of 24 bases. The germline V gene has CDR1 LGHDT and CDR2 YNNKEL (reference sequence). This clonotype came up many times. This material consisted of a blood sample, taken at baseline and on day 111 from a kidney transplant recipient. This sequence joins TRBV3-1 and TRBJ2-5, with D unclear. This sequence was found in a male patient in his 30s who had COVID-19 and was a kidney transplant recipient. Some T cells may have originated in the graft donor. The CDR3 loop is CASSVWRPISFSETQYF. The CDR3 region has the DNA TGTGCCAGCAGCGTGTGGCGTCCCATTTCTTTCTCTGAGACCCAGTACTTC.